These T cell receptor beta chains were read from a single sample in a study of vaccination effects on CD4 cells after COVID-19. Generated by immunoSEQ multiplex PCR, the TCRdb table keeps only in-frame clones and is missing some. The sample shows 30,000 to 35,000 clones, less than 80% of them seen only once. No antigens are known for them. The starting material was CD4+ T cells from PBMCs cultured with HCoV-OC43 spike peptides, obtained before COVID-19 vaccination. These receptor sequences come from a human donor who received a COVID-19 vaccine. Both conserved end residues are part of each CDR3. D genes are given only for firm matches. Clone size appears in some rows only: once, few, many, or a class for an expanded clone.

D,J,size,V,CDR3,DNA
NA,TRBJ2-1,NA,TRBV7-9,CASSLGQVGNEQFF,TGTGCCAGCAGCTTAGGACAGGTGGGCAATGAGCAGTTCTTC
TRBD1,TRBJ1-2,NA,TRBV5-6,CASSLRQGDGYTF,TGTGCCAGCAGCTTGAGACAGGGAGATGGCTACACCTTC
NA,TRBJ1-1,NA,TRBV7-9,CASSLGDTWGTEAFF,TGTGCCAGCAGCTTGGGCGACACTTGGGGGACTGAAGCTTTCTTT
NA,TRBJ2-3,NA,TRBV11-3,CASSPKGWDTQYF,TGTGCCAGCAGCCCGAAAGGGTGGGATACGCAGTATTTT
NA,TRBJ1-3,NA,TRBV5-1,CASSLEQGKTGNTIYF,TGCGCCAGCAGCTTGGAGCAGGGGAAAACTGGAAACACCATATATTTT
TRBD1,TRBJ2-4,NA,TRBV5-1,CASSPGTGGDIQYF,TGCGCCAGCAGCCCCGGGACAGGGGGCGACATTCAGTACTTC
NA,TRBJ2-1,few,TRBV6-5,CASSRGQPNEQFF,TGTGCCAGCAGCCGGGGACAACCCAATGAGCAGTTCTTC
NA,TRBJ1-5,few,TRBV15,CATSRVSQSNQPQHF,TGTGCCACCAGCAGAGTATCACAGAGCAATCAGCCCCAGCATTTT
TRBD2,TRBJ2-3,NA,TRBV6-2/TRBV6-3,CASSGPAGGPNTQYF,TGTGCCAGCAGCGGGCCAGCGGGGGGCCCAAATACGCAGTATTTT
TRBD1,TRBJ1-5,NA,TRBV7-2,CASSPSTGVSNQPQHF,TGTGCCAGCAGCCCAAGTACAGGGGTAAGCAATCAGCCCCAGCATTTT
TRBD1,TRBJ1-5,few,TRBV19,CASGQGGVEPQHF,TGTGCCAGTGGACAGGGCGGGGTGGAGCCCCAGCATTTT
TRBD1,TRBJ1-2,NA,TRBV7-6,CASSLGEGAGYGYTF,TGTGCCAGCAGCCTAGGGGAGGGGGCAGGCTATGGCTACACCTTC
NA,TRBJ2-1,few,TRBV7-9,CASSLGFYNEQFF,TGTGCCAGCAGCTTAGGGTTCTACAATGAGCAGTTCTTC
NA,TRBJ1-5,NA,TRBV19,CASRPYGDYQPQHF,TGTGCCAGTAGGCCCTACGGTGATTATCAGCCCCAGCATTTT
NA,TRBJ1-2,NA,TRBV13,CASSRGETTVHGYTF,TGTGCCAGCAGCCGTGGTGAGACGACGGTTCATGGCTACACCTTC
TRBD2,TRBJ2-5,NA,TRBV7-9,CASSDERGEETQYF,TGTGCCAGCAGTGACGAGCGGGGGGAAGAGACCCAGTACTTC
NA,TRBJ1-5,NA,TRBV7-3,CASTLSGQPQHF,TGTGCCAGCACCCTCTCCGGCCAGCCCCAGCATTTT
NA,TRBJ2-5,NA,TRBV6-1,CASSEAGRDTQYF,TGTGCCAGCAGTGAAGCGGGACGAGACACCCAGTACTTC
NA,TRBJ1-1,few,TRBV14,CASSPRWASTEAFF,TGTGCCAGCAGCCCCAGGTGGGCGAGCACTGAAGCTTTCTTT
NA,TRBJ1-2,few,TRBV28,CASNSRRVLVRGYTF,TGTGCCAGCAACTCCAGGCGGGTTTTGGTTCGAGGCTACACCTTC
TRBD1,TRBJ1-5,NA,TRBV6-5,CASSSDRVDQPQHF,TGTGCCAGCAGTTCCGACAGGGTCGATCAGCCCCAGCATTTT
TRBD2,TRBJ2-5,NA,TRBV11-2,CASSPRGAGGQETQYF,TGTGCCAGCAGCCCACGGGGAGCGGGGGGCCAAGAGACCCAGTACTTC
TRBD1,TRBJ2-2,NA,TRBV11-3,CASSLRLGQGSSGELFF,TGTGCCAGCAGCTTACGGCTAGGACAGGGGAGCTCCGGGGAGCTGTTTTTT
NA,TRBJ1-1,NA,TRBV6-5,CASRSTRDTEAFF,TGTGCCAGCAGATCTACCAGGGACACTGAAGCTTTCTTT
NA,TRBJ1-3,NA,TRBV3-1/TRBV3-2,CASSQDRFSGNTIYF,TGTGCCAGCAGCCAAGATAGGTTCTCTGGAAACACCATATATTTT
TRBD2,TRBJ2-1,NA,TRBV5-1,CASSLGGTSGEYNEQFF,TGCGCCAGCAGCTTGGGGGGTACTAGCGGGGAGTACAATGAGCAGTTCTTC
TRBD2,TRBJ2-5,NA,TRBV19,CASKGGRVSKETQYF,TGTGCCAGTAAAGGCGGGAGGGTCAGTAAGGAGACCCAGTACTTC
NA,TRBJ2-7,NA,TRBV9,CASSVEDNRLGPYEQYF,TGTGCCAGCAGCGTAGAAGATAATAGGCTGGGACCCTACGAGCAGTACTTC
TRBD2,TRBJ2-5,NA,TRBV20-1,CSASPVAGVGQETQYF,TGCAGTGCTAGTCCGGTAGCGGGAGTCGGGCAAGAGACCCAGTACTTC
TRBD2,TRBJ2-7,NA,TRBV15,CATSRGGSGVPHEQYF,TGTGCCACCAGCAGGGGGGGGTCGGGAGTCCCCCACGAGCAGTACTTC
TRBD1,TRBJ2-1,NA,TRBV19,CASTQGAGIYNEQFF,TGTGCCAGTACCCAGGGGGCCGGGATCTACAATGAGCAGTTCTTC
TRBD1,TRBJ2-3,NA,TRBV2,CASRGRQGMDTQYF,TGTGCCAGCAGAGGCCGACAGGGGATGGATACGCAGTATTTT
NA,TRBJ1-1,few,TRBV28,CASSQGRAAFF,TGTGCCAGCAGTCAGGGCAGGGCGGCTTTCTTT
NA,TRBJ2-3,NA,TRBV7-4,CASSSAAWYTDTQYF,TGTGCCAGCAGCTCAGCCGCGTGGTACACAGATACGCAGTATTTT
NA,TRBJ2-1,few,TRBV30,CAWSVTPLYNEQFF,TGTGCCTGGAGTGTAACTCCCCTGTACAATGAGCAGTTCTTC
TRBD1,TRBJ1-1,NA,TRBV2,CASRVDRGRFTEAFF,TGTGCCAGCAGAGTAGACAGGGGGCGGTTCACTGAAGCTTTCTTT
TRBD1,TRBJ1-6,NA,TRBV7-8,CASSLGDRDNSPLHF,TGTGCCAGCAGCTTAGGGGACAGGGATAATTCACCCCTCCACTTT
NA,TRBJ1-1,NA,TRBV4-1,CASSQGRQSKNTEAFF,TGCGCCAGCAGCCAAGGTCGACAAAGCAAGAACACTGAAGCTTTCTTT
NA,TRBJ1-2,NA,TRBV27,CASSPNLSNYGYTF,TGTGCCAGCAGTCCGAATTTATCTAACTATGGCTACACCTTC
NA,TRBJ2-1,medium-sized,TRBV5-1,CASSLADNLNEQFF,TGCGCCAGCAGCTTGGCCGACAACCTCAATGAGCAGTTCTTC
TRBD2,TRBJ2-7,once,TRBV7-2,CASSPQWRGRIFHEQYF,TGTGCCAGCAGCCCCCAATGGCGCGGGAGGATTTTCCACGAGCAGTACTTC
TRBD2,TRBJ2-4,NA,TRBV7-6,CASSLAPAGDIQYF,TGTGCCAGCAGCTTAGCCCCGGCGGGGGACATTCAGTACTTC
NA,TRBJ2-2,medium-sized,TRBV7-2,CASSSDTGELFF,TGTGCCAGCAGCTCAGACACCGGGGAGCTGTTTTTT
NA,TRBJ2-3,NA,TRBV12-1,CASSPGRDSSTDTQYF,TGTGCCAGCAGCCCGGGCCGGGACTCTAGCACAGATACGCAGTATTTT
NA,TRBJ2-5,NA,TRBV20-1,CSASGRETQYF,TGCAGTGCTAGTGGAAGAGAGACCCAGTACTTC
TRBD1,TRBJ1-2,few,TRBV6-4,CASRPGTGYDYTF,TGTGCCAGCAGGCCCGGGACAGGGTACGACTACACCTTC
TRBD1,TRBJ1-2,NA,TRBV18,CASSPRDDRAASLHYGYTF,TGTGCCAGCTCACCTCGAGACGACAGGGCCGCGAGTTTACACTATGGCTACACCTTC
NA,TRBJ2-3,NA,TRBV6-5,CASSYSRGTDTQYF,TGTGCCAGCAGTTACTCTCGAGGGACAGATACGCAGTATTTT
NA,TRBJ1-5,NA,TRBV27,CASSLEGRSNQPQHF,TGTGCCAGCAGTTTAGAAGGGAGGAGCAATCAGCCCCAGCATTTT
NA,TRBJ2-7,NA,TRBV5-1,CASSLVPNAAQGTYEQYF,TGCGCCAGCAGCTTGGTACCCAACGCCGCGCAGGGGACCTACGAGCAGTACTTC
NA,TRBJ1-5,NA,TRBV19,CASSISRGISNQPQHF,TGTGCCAGTAGTATATCCCGGGGGATTAGCAATCAGCCCCAGCATTTT
NA,TRBJ2-3,NA,TRBV7-7,CASSLGDRATDTQYF,TGTGCTAGCAGCCTAGGGGATAGAGCCACAGATACGCAGTATTTT
NA,TRBJ2-7,NA,TRBV28,CASSAPRGPGQYF,TGTGCCAGCAGTGCCCCGCGGGGTCCGGGGCAGTACTTC